This T cell receptor beta chain was documented in a study of cytomegalovirus exposure and HLA in healthy donors. Findings and caveats of the study: On later analysis, the bulk of CMV-associated TCR beta chains appeared to be HLA-restricted.

The CDR3 spans 13 residues. Trimming pared 3 bases from V and 4 bases from J, leaving 9 bases between. CDR1 and CDR2 (germline): LGHNA, YSLEER. Of note for this clone: The antigen remains unidentified.

In the PCR, 60 Vbeta and 13 Jbeta primers were used. Repertoires were generated with immunoSEQ multiplex PCR, while TCRdb's copy carries only in-frame clones and drops some. The sample has 130,000 or so clones; 70% to 90% are singletons. The receptor's source is a man aged 40-50 years in good health and CMV-seronegative. Source material: PBMCs. This sequence joins TRBV4-3 and TRBJ1-1, with a tentative D call TRBD1 (6 bases). Written as DNA, the CDR3 is TGCGCCAGCAGCCAGGAAGGGGGCACTGAAGCTTTCTTT. Translation gives CASSQEGGTEAFF.